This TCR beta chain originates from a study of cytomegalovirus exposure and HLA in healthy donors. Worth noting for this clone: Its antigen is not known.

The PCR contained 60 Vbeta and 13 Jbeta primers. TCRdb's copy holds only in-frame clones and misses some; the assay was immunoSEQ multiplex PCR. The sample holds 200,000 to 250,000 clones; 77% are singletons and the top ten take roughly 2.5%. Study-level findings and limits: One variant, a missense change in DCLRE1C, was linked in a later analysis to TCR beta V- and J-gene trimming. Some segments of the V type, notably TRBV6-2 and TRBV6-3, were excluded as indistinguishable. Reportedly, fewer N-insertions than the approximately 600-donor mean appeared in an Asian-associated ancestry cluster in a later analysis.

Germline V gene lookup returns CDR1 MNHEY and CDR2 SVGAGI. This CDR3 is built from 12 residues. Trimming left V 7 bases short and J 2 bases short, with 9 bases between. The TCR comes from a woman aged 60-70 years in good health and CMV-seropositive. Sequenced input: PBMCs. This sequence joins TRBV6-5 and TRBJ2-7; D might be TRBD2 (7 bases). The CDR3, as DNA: TGTGCCAGCAAGGGGGGGCCCTACGAGCAGTACTTC. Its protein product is CASKGGPYEQYF.